This T cell receptor beta chain was obtained from a study of response to subunit inactivated influenza vaccine. V lost 0 bases and J 7 bases, leaving 12 bases between the germline ends. Germline V lookup: CDR1 LGHNA, CDR2 YSLEER. The CDR3 loop spans 15 amino acids. This clonotype was picked up a small number of times. TCRdb re-analysed the RT-PCR reads in MiXCR, keeping a single row per CDR3 protein. The sample yields 550,000 to 600,000 distinct CDR3 sequences, around 11% seen once. J is TRBJ2-2 and V is TRBV4-3, with D possibly matching TRBD2 (6 bases). The clonotype originates from a man aged 45-60 years who received an inactivated influenza vaccine. The source material was PBMCs from blood, sampled on the day of vaccination. In nucleotides, the CDR3 is TGCGCCAGCAGCCAAGAACTCCGGGAGAACGGGGAGCTGTTTTTT. This gives the protein CASSQELRENGELFF.